Presented here are 25 T cell receptor beta chains from one specimen sequenced in a study of shared clonotypes between healthy human individuals. Produced via immunoSEQ multiplex PCR; TCRdb's table is partial and in-frame only. The table lists about 980,000 clones, approximately 76% of them singletons, with over 1.3% in the top ten. The sequenced sample was memory CD4+ T cells sorted from blood. Subset indicated: CD45RA-negative fraction. Every receptor here comes from a young man in good health.

The gene calls are TRBV27 and TRBJ1-1, with D perhaps TRBD1 (6 bases). With 5 bases removed from V and 4 bases from J, the gap between germline ends came to 17 bases. Germline CDR1 and CDR2: MNHEY and SMNVEV (reference sequence). This CDR3 is 15 amino acids long. The CDR3 DNA reads as TGTGCCAGCAGTCCTTCGACAGGTCCGGGCACTGAAGCTTTCTTT. Amino acid sequence: CASSPSTGPGTEAFF.

The sample holds many counts of this clone. The V and J genes are TRBV30 and TRBJ2-1; D is uncertain. The CDR3 runs to 14 residues. With 4 bases removed from V and 2 bases from J, the gap between germline ends came to 12 bases. Per germline, CDR1 GTSNPN and CDR2 SVGIG (reference sequence). DNA of the CDR3: TGTGCCTGGACGAAGATCCCCCCCTACAATGAGCAGTTCTTC. Protein product: CAWTKIPPYNEQFF.

The rearrangement uses TRBV30 and TRBJ2-3; D unclear. Germline V CDR1 and CDR2: GTSNPN, SVGIG (reference sequence). The CDR3 is 15 amino acids. V lost 1 base to trimming and J lost 0 bases, with 11 bases between them. The CDR3 reads CAWSEAVSSTDTQYF. The CDR3, as DNA: TGTGCCTGGAGTGAGGCAGTCTCTAGCACAGATACGCAGTATTTT. Based on the CDR3 plus reference TRBV30 and TRBJ2-3, the full variable domain is SQTIHQWPATLVQPVGSPLSLECTVEGTSNPNLYWYRQAAGRGLQLLFYSVGIGQISSEVPQNLSASRPQDRQFILSSKKLLLSDSGFYLCAWSEAVSSTDTQYFGPGTRLTVL.

J is TRBJ1-3 and V is TRBV4-1, with 7 bases lining up with TRBD1. After removal of 1 base from V and 0 bases from J, the junction contained 6 bases not matched to a gene. Germline V gene data show CDR1 as MGHRA and CDR2 as YSYEKL. The CDR3 is 17 amino acids. CDR3 in DNA: TGCGCCAGCAGCCAAGGGGACAGATCCAGCTCTGGAAACACCATATATTTT. Its translation: CASSQGDRSSSGNTIYF.

The chain employs TRBV6-4 and TRBJ2-1; tentatively, D is TRBD2 (5 bases). Germline CDR1 is MRHNA and CDR2 is SNTAGT. The V gene lost 2 bases and the J gene lost 4 bases, with 6 bases spanning the gap. CDR3 size: 13 residues. As DNA, the CDR3 is TGTGCCAGCAGTGACGGACTGTACAATGAGCAGTTCTTC. Encoded protein: CASSDGLYNEQFF.

The genes are TRBV30 and TRBJ2-5; D remains ambiguous. The germline V and J ends were trimmed by 0 bases and 3 bases, with 17 bases remaining between them. The CDR3 is made up of 16 amino acids. Germline V gives CDR1 GTSNPN, CDR2 SVGIG (reference sequence). The CDR3 DNA is TGTGCCTGGAGTGTACTTTTAGGATGGGCTGAAGAGACCCAGTACTTC. Its protein is CAWSVLLGWAEETQYF.

A few counts support this clone. The CDR3 loop is CASSEGQTYNSPLHF. The CDR3 DNA follows: TGTGCCAGCAGTGAGGGACAGACGTATAATTCACCCCTCCACTTT. This chain connects TRBV6-1 to TRBJ1-6; TRBD1 aligns across 7 bases. There are 15 residues in the CDR3. V shed 3 bases and J 4 bases; nucleotides not matched to a gene: 3. Germline assignment: CDR1 MNHNS and CDR2 SASEGT.

The gene calls are TRBV1 and TRBJ1-6. TRBV1 is recorded as a pseudogene. This CDR3 spans 13 amino acids. The CDR3: CTRTGTANSPLHF. In DNA, the CDR3 is TGCACCAGAACCGGGACTGCCAATTCACCCCTCCACTTT.

The CDR3 loop is CACRGNAGSPLHF. CDR3 nucleotides: TGTGCCTGCAGGGGTAATGCGGGTTCACCCCTCCACTTT. The chain joins TRBV30 to TRBJ1-6; a possible D gene is TRBD1 (6 bases). Germline CDR1 GTSNPN, CDR2 SVGIG (reference sequence). The CDR3 extends over 13 amino acids. V lost 6 bases and J 9 bases, leaving 15 bases between the germline ends. The full variable domain, completed using reference TRBV30 and TRBJ1-6, is SQTIHQWPATLVQPVGSPLSLECTVEGTSNPNLYWYRQAAGRGLQLLFYSVGIGQISSEVPQNLSASRPQDRQFILSSKKLLLSDSGFYLCACRGNAGSPLHFGNGTRLTVT.

This clone was seen once. The chain carries TRBV6-6 and TRBJ2-7, with D possibly matching TRBD2 (5 bases). The germline V gene has CDR1 MNHNY and CDR2 SVGAGI (reference sequence). V was clipped by 5 bases and J by 0 bases, with 11 bases between them. The CDR3 loop spans 14 amino acids. The CDR3 here is CASSKEASSYEQYF. The CDR3 DNA sequence: TGTGCCAGCAGTAAGGAGGCGAGCTCCTACGAGCAGTACTTC.

This sequence joins TRBV6-1 and TRBJ1-2; 10 positions match TRBD1. Looked up from germline, CDR1 is MNHNS and CDR2 is SASEGT. Losses at the gene ends were 7 bases for V and 8 bases for J; bases not matched to a gene: 1. This CDR3 contains 11 residues. Here the CDR3 reads CASTGQGGYTF. The CDR3 nucleotides read TGTGCCAGCACGGGACAGGGGGGCTACACCTTC.

The chain employs TRBV2 and TRBJ1-1, with 8 bases matching TRBD1. V gave up 10 bases and J gave up 5 bases; unmatched junction bases: 9. CDR3 length: 13 residues. Germline V gene data show CDR1 as SNHLY and CDR2 as FYNNEI. CDR3 amino acids: CAISGQGGTEAFF. CDR3 sequence (DNA): TGTGCCATTTCAGGACAGGGTGGAACTGAAGCTTTCTTT.

On this clone itself: The identical CDR3 is also encoded by other nucleotide sequences in the sample. The V and J genes are TRBV7-3 and TRBJ2-1; unclear D gene. The ends were cut back, 1 base at V and 0 bases at J, with 7 bases in the middle. Germline assignment: CDR1 SGHTA and CDR2 FQGTGA. This CDR3 contains 15 residues. The CDR3 nucleotides are TGTGCCAGCAGCTTAAGCTGGGGCTCCTACAATGAGCAGTTCTTC. Translation gives CASSLSWGSYNEQFF. The full variable domain, its missing parts supplied by reference TRBV7-3 and TRBJ2-1, is GAGVSQTPSNKVTEKGKYVELRCDPISGHTALYWYRQSLGQGPEFLIYFQGTGAADDSGLPNDRFFAVRPEGSVSTLKIQRTERGDSAVYLCASSLSWGSYNEQFFGPGTRLTVL.

This clone turned up a few times. This chain links TRBV10-3 with TRBJ1-2; D remains unclear. Germline CDR1 reads ENHRY; CDR2 reads SYGVKD. This CDR3 region has 14 residues. Trimming shortened V by 2 bases and J by 4 bases, and 11 bases separated the two germline ends. Here the CDR3 reads CAISEIGSGYGYTF. The CDR3 bases are TGTGCCATCAGTGAGATAGGGTCAGGCTATGGCTACACCTTC.

The rearrangement uses TRBV7-2 and TRBJ2-3; 7 bases fit TRBD1. J was trimmed by 4 bases and V by 5 bases; bases with no gene match: 6. Germline V CDR1 and CDR2: SGHTA, FQGNSA. This CDR3 region has 14 residues. CDR3 amino acids: CASSRRQGSDTQYF. CDR3 DNA sequence: TGTGCCAGCAGCCGACGACAGGGATCAGATACGCAGTATTTT. The complete variable domain, with remaining parts taken from reference TRBV7-2 and TRBJ2-3, reads GAGVSQSPSNKVTEKGKDVELRCDPISGHTALYWYRQSLGQGLEFLIYFQGNSAPDKSGLPSDRFSAERTGGSVSTLTIQRTQQEDSAVYLCASSRRQGSDTQYFGPGTRLTVL.

CDR3 region: CASSSLETGIIEQYF. For the CDR3, the DNA is TGCGCCAGCAGTTCCTTGGAGACAGGGATTATCGAGCAGTACTTC. The V call is TRBV5-1, the J call TRBJ2-7; TRBD1 matches at 7 bases. The CDR3 length is 15 residues. The trim removed 5 bases at V and 6 bases at J, leaving 14 bases unmatched. Germline CDR1 is SGHRS and CDR2 is YFSETQ.

This clone has a handful of counts. The chain carries TRBV6-1 and TRBJ2-7; D unresolved. The V gene lost 2 bases and the J gene lost 3 bases, with 14 bases spanning the gap. CDR1 and CDR2 from the germline V gene are MNHNS and SASEGT. The CDR3 spans 15 residues. The CDR3: CASSESGRKVYEQYF. CDR3 DNA sequence: TGTGCCAGCAGTGAAAGTGGCCGAAAAGTCTACGAGCAGTACTTC.

The chain links TRBV7-8 to TRBJ1-1, with 8 nucleotides matching TRBD1. This CDR3 is built from 16 residues. The V gene end was trimmed by 1 base and the J gene end by 4 bases; junction bases not matched to a gene: 8. Germline V gene data show CDR1 as SGHVS and CDR2 as FQNEAQ. For the CDR3, the DNA is TGTGCCAGCAGCTTAGTACAGGGGGGGTACGGCACTGAAGCTTTCTTT. It translates to CASSLVQGGYGTEAFF. Using reference TRBV7-8 and TRBJ1-1 for the parts outside the CDR3, the full variable domain is GAGVSQSPRYKVAKRGQDVALRCDPISGHVSLFWYQQALGQGPEFLTYFQNEAQLDKSGLPSDRFFAERPEGSVSTLKIQRTQQEDSAVYLCASSLVQGGYGTEAFFGQGTRLTVV.

The chain links TRBV2 to TRBJ2-7; 9 nucleotides match TRBD2. The junction had 6 bases not matched to a gene; V was cut back by 6 bases and J by 0 bases. This CDR3 spans 15 amino acids. Looked up from germline, CDR1 is SNHLY and CDR2 is FYNNEI. CDR3 nucleotides: TGTGCCAGCAGCCGCCTAGCGGGGAGCTCCTACGAGCAGTACTTC. Amino acids: CASSRLAGSSYEQYF.

The chain combines TRBV2 with TRBJ2-1; a possible D gene is TRBD2 (5 bases). The length of the CDR3 is 12 residues. The V and J ends lost 3 bases and 8 bases respectively, with 8 bases between them. From germline, CDR1 is SNHLY and CDR2 FYNNEI. CDR3 protein: CASSEEVYEQFF. The CDR3 DNA reads TGTGCCAGCAGTGAGGAGGTCTATGAGCAGTTCTTC.

The V gene is TRBV18, the J gene TRBJ2-6; 9 bases are shared with TRBD1. The CDR3 is made up of 17 amino acids. Germline V lookup: CDR1 KGHSH, CDR2 LQKENI. V lost 6 bases, J lost 1 base, and 7 bases stayed unmatched. DNA for the CDR3: TGTGCCAGCTCGCCGGGACAGGGCCTTTCTGGGGCCAACGTCCTGACTTTC. Encoded protein: CASSPGQGLSGANVLTF.

This clone is a singleton in its sample. The chain combines TRBV5-1 with TRBJ2-4, with D possibly called TRBD1 or TRBD2 (6 bases each). Germline lookup yields CDR1 SGHRS and CDR2 YFSETQ. CDR3 length equals 15 residues. V lost 6 bases, J lost 6 bases, and 19 bases lay in between. For the CDR3, the DNA is TGCGCCAGCACCCCATCGGGGGCGGTCGGAAACATTCAGTACTTC. It translates to CASTPSGAVGNIQYF.

The chain employs TRBV5-7 and TRBJ1-2; TRBD1 matches at 8 bases. TRBV5-7 is an ORF, with its function uncertain. This CDR3 comprises 14 residues. The V segment lost 2 bases and the J segment 6 bases; nucleotides outside the gene matches: 6. The CDR3 spells CASSLCCRGHGYTF. Here the CDR3 DNA reads TGTGCCAGCAGCTTATGTTGCAGGGGGCATGGCTACACCTTC.

In its sample, this clone was seen many times. This chain uses TRBV12-5 with TRBJ2-7; 10 bases are a match to TRBD2. Germline V lookup: CDR1 LGHNT, CDR2 FRNRAP. The CDR3 consists of 17 residues. Trimming removed 2 bases from V and 0 bases from J; junction bases left unmatched: 7. CDR3 in amino acids: CASGLSPPSGSSYEQYF. The CDR3 nucleotides read TGTGCTAGTGGTTTGTCCCCACCTAGCGGGAGCTCCTACGAGCAGTACTTC.

The chain has TRBV6-6 and TRBJ2-3; no reliable D call. The CDR3 spans 16 residues. Germline values: CDR1 MNHNY, CDR2 SVGAGI (reference sequence). The V and J ends lost 2 bases and 2 bases respectively, with 14 bases between them. CDR3 sequence (DNA): TGTGCCAGCAGTTACCCGAGAGGCGGATACACAGATACGCAGTATTTT. Protein: CASSYPRGGYTDTQYF.